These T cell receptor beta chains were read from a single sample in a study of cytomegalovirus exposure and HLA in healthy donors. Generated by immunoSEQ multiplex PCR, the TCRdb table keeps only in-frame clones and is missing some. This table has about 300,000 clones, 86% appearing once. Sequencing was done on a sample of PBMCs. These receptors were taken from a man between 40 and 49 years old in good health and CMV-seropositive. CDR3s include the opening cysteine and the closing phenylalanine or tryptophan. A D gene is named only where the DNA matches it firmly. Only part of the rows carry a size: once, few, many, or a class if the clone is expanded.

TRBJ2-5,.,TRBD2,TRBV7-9,TGTGCCAGCAGCTCCCTAGCGGGAGGGCAAGAGACCCAGTACTTC,CASSSLAGGQETQYF
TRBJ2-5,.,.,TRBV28,TGTGCCAGCAGTTCCCAGCCGGGACAGGGAGCTAGCGGGCAAGAGACCCAGTACTTC,CASSSQPGQGASGQETQYF
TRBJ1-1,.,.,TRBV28,TGTGCCAGCATTGTTGGGGGGGGTTCCACTGAAGCTTTCTTT,CASIVGGGSTEAFF
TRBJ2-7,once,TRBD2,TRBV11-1,TGTGCCAGCACCTATTCGAGGGGAGGGACCGAGCAGTACTTC,CASTYSRGGTEQYF
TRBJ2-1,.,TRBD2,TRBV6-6,TGTGCCAGCAGTTACTGGGGCGGGGGGTACAATGAGCAGTTCTTC,CASSYWGGGYNEQFF
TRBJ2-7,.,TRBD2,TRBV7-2,TGTGCCAGCAGCTCACTAGCGGGAGCAATTGAGCAGTACTTC,CASSSLAGAIEQYF
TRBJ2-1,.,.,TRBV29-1,TGCAGCGTTGACCGACAGGAATCCGGTGAGCAGTTCTTC,CSVDRQESGEQFF
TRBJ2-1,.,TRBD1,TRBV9,TGTGCCAGCAGCCCATCGACAGGGTTTCTCTCCTACAATGAGCAGTTCTTC,CASSPSTGFLSYNEQFF
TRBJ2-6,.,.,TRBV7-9,TGTGCCAGCAGCCCGACAGGGAGGCCTGGGGCCAACGTCCTGACTTTC,CASSPTGRPGANVLTF
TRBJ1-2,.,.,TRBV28,TGTGCCAGCGGGGAGGTAGGGAGTGGCTACACCTTC,CASGEVGSGYTF
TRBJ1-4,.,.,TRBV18,TGTGCCAGCTCGGGGGGGACGGCCGAGGATGAAAAACTGTTTTTT,CASSGGTAEDEKLFF
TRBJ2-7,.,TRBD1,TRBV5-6,TGTGCCAGCAGCTTGGCTCCGGACAGGGACGCTAACGAGCAGTACTTC,CASSLAPDRDANEQYF
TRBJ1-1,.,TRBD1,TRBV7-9,TGTGCCAGCAGCTTTTTGTCGAGGGGGCACGGAGCTGAAGCTTTCTTT,CASSFLSRGHGAEAFF
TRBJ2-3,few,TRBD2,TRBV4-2,TGTGCCAGCAGCCATCCCCGCGGGGGGGCCGACACAGATACGCAGTATTTT,CASSHPRGGADTDTQYF
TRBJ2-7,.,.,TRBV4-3,TGCGCCAGCAGCCAGAGACTAGGTCGGTACGAGCAGTACTTC,CASSQRLGRYEQYF
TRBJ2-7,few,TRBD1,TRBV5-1,TGCGCCAGCAGCTTAAGGGGGACAGGCTTCCCCTACGAGCAGTACTTC,CASSLRGTGFPYEQYF
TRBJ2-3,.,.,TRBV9,TGTGCCAGCAGCCATGCCAGCGGGTCAACCACTAGCACAGATACGCAGTATTTT,CASSHASGSTTSTDTQYF
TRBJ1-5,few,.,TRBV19,TGTGCCAGTAGTGGTGGGGGGGCATATCAGCCCCAGCATTTT,CASSGGGAYQPQHF
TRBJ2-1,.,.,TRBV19,TGTGCCAGTAGTTACTCCAACAATGAGCAGTTCTTC,CASSYSNNEQFF
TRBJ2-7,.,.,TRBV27,TGTGCCAGCAGTCGTCAACAGGGTTACGAGCAGTACTTC,CASSRQQGYEQYF
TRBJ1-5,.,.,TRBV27,TGTGCCAGCAGTTTTCTCCAGCCCCAGCATTTT,CASSFLQPQHF
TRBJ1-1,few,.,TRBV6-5,TGTGCCAGCAGTTCCGACAGTTATGCTTTCTTT,CASSSDSYAFF
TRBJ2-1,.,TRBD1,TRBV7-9,TGTGCCAGCAGCCCGCGGACAGGGGGCGTCTACAATGAGCAGTTCTTC,CASSPRTGGVYNEQFF
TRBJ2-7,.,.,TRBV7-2,TGTGCCAGCAGCTTTACCGGGACACCTTCCTTTGGCTCCTACGAGCAGTACTTC,CASSFTGTPSFGSYEQYF
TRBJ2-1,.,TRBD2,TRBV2,TGTGCCAGCAGGGGAAGGCTAGCGGGGGACAATGAGCAGTTCTTC,CASRGRLAGDNEQFF